This T cell receptor (beta chain) emerged from a study of blood T cell repertoires in COVID-19. Study details: There were acute and convalescent COVID-19 samples, and they came from the United States, Italy and Spain.

Per the germline V gene, CDR1 is GTSNPN and CDR2 is SVGIG (reference sequence). Trimming cost V 0 bases and J 12 bases, with 9 bases left between them. This CDR3 comprises 11 residues. This clone is a singleton in its sample. Original data processing: Amplification of reference gene primers was used by the study to estimate nucleated cell counts. The repertoire was sequenced with immunoSEQ multiplex PCR; TCRdb's copy has only in-frame clones and lacks some. That table supplies the V and J calls and clone size; D and trimming were determined from the DNA. The sample contains roughly 430,000 clones, 70% to 90% of which appear only once.

Sequenced sample: PBMCs or T cells enriched from blood (not recorded which). The rearrangement links TRBV30 to TRBJ1-5; D call uncertain. This TCR was sampled from a middle-aged woman with acute COVID-19. In nucleotides, the CDR3 is TGTGCCTGGAGTGTCGGTGGGAGCCAGCATTTT. It is translated as CAWSVGGSQHF.